The 4 T cell receptor beta chains listed next were all sequenced from one sample in a study of beta chain features in type 1 diabetes. Expressed TCRB transcripts were sequenced because the isolated RNA had all been reverse transcribed beforehand. This table comes from immunoSEQ multiplex PCR, and its TCRdb copy is limited to in-frame clones, with some not included. The data hold about 300,000 clones, with around 7.3% observed a single time. Sequenced sample: central memory CD4+ T cells from blood. The origin of the receptors is a woman between 18 and 29 years old in good health.

This CDR3 reads CASSFPGGWGYGYTF. The CDR3 nucleotides read TGTGCCAGCAGTTTTCCCGGGGGCTGGGGCTATGGCTACACCTTC. The chain is built from TRBV28 and TRBJ1-2, with D maybe TRBD1 (6 bases). CDR1 MDHEN and CDR2 SYDVKM come from the germline V gene. The CDR3 length is 15 residues. V was trimmed by 3 bases and J by 4 bases, leaving 15 bases between them.

Only a few counts were recorded for this clone. V usage is TRBV5-8 and J usage is TRBJ2-7, with 9 bases aligning to TRBD2. The junction had 5 bases not matched to a gene; V was cut back by 4 bases and J by 0 bases. Germline-derived CDR1 and CDR2 are SGHTS and YDEGEE. This CDR3 region has 15 residues. The CDR3 DNA follows: TGTGCCAGCAGCGGGACTAGCTACGCCTCCTACGAGCAGTACTTC. This translates into CASSGTSYASYEQYF.

This clone was detected a few times. Additional DNA sequences in this sample encode the identical CDR3. This rearrangement joins TRBV28 to TRBJ2-1; D not certain. The CDR3 sequence is 16 residues long. Trimming cost V 3 bases and J 0 bases, with 12 bases left between them. In germline, CDR1 is MDHEN, CDR2 SYDVKM. This chain's CDR3 is CASSLTGQGSYNEQFF. The CDR3 coding sequence is TGTGCCAGCAGTTTGACGGGTCAAGGCTCCTACAATGAGCAGTTCTTC.

The CDR3 sequence: CASRTPPTDTQYF. CDR3 DNA sequence: TGCGCCAGCAGAACCCCCCCTACAGATACGCAGTATTTT. This rearrangement joins TRBV5-1 to TRBJ2-3; D unresolved. The V gene's germline CDR1 is SGHRS and CDR2 YFSETQ. The CDR3 is 13 amino acids. Trimming shortened V by 5 bases and J by 3 bases, and 10 bases separated the two germline ends. Looking up the rest from reference TRBV5-1 and TRBJ2-3 gives the full variable domain: KAGVTQTPRYLIKTRGQQVTLSCSPISGHRSVSWYQQTPGQGLQFLFEYFSETQRNKGNFPGRFSGRQFSNSRSEMNVSTLELGDSALYLCASRTPPTDTQYFGPGTRLTVL.